A single sample gave rise to the 7 T cell receptor beta chains below, sequenced in a study of beta chain features in type 1 diabetes. All of the isolated RNA was reverse transcribed, so expressed TCRB transcripts were sequenced. Data came from immunoSEQ multiplex PCR; TCRdb stores just in-frame clones and leaves some out. The sample records 300,000 to 350,000 clones, around 13% being singletons. The sample was central memory CD4+ T cells from blood. The origin of the receptors is a man aged 25-40 years in good health.

The table lists this clone with many counts. The chain is built from TRBV5-6 and TRBJ2-4; the match to TRBD1 covers 7 bases. V shed 4 bases and J 1 base; nucleotides not matched to a gene: 8. The CDR3 loop spans 16 amino acids. CDR1 and CDR2 (germline): SGHDT, YYEEEE. DNA for the CDR3: TGTGCCAGCAGCGGGGGATACAGGGGCGCCAAAAACATTCAGTACTTC. It codes for CASSGGYRGAKNIQYF.

The genes are TRBV6-5 and TRBJ2-5, with 9 positions matching TRBD2. V was clipped by 4 bases and J by 6 bases; unmatched bases: 6. The germline gives CDR1 MNHEY, CDR2 SVGAGI. The CDR3 totals 14 residues. As DNA, the CDR3 is TGTGCCAGCAGTTCTCAGACTAGCGGCCAGACCCAGTACTTC. This encodes CASSSQTSGQTQYF.

This clone has only a few counts. The rearrangement uses TRBV2 and TRBJ1-1; a weak D match, TRBD1 (5 bases). The V gene's germline CDR1 is SNHLY and CDR2 FYNNEI. Trimming removed 5 bases at V and 0 bases at J, with 10 bases between. CDR3 length equals 14 residues. CDR3 region: CASSLGTLNTEAFF. CDR3 sequence (DNA): TGTGCCAGCAGTCTTGGGACCCTGAACACTGAAGCTTTCTTT.

The chain uses TRBV5-1 and TRBJ2-1, with TRBD2 as a possible D gene (6 bases). Trimming stripped 0 bases from V and 5 bases from J, with 18 bases between. Germline CDR1 SGHRS, CDR2 YFSETQ. The length of the CDR3 is 17 residues. Here the CDR3 reads CASSLGLVFSANNEQFF. As DNA, the CDR3 is TGCGCCAGCAGCTTGGGACTAGTATTTTCTGCGAACAATGAGCAGTTCTTC.

This rearrangement joins TRBV6-5 to TRBJ2-7; 9 bases are shared with TRBD1. There are 15 residues in the CDR3. Trimming cost V 2 bases and J 4 bases; bases outside gene matches: 6. Germline CDR1 MNHEY, CDR2 SVGAGI. CDR3 in amino acids: CASSYRGQGPYEQYF. CDR3 bases: TGTGCCAGCAGTTACCGAGGACAGGGGCCATACGAGCAGTACTTC.

This clone was seen ten or more times. The CDR3 loop is CASSPTKGTDTQYF. In DNA form, the CDR3 reads TGTGCCAGTAGTCCGACCAAGGGCACAGATACGCAGTATTTT. The V and J genes are TRBV19 and TRBJ2-3; D call uncertain. Germline CDR1 reads LNHDA; CDR2 reads SQIVND (reference sequence). This CDR3 has 14 amino acids. V was clipped by 5 bases and J by 1 base, with 10 bases between them.

The chain employs TRBV19 and TRBJ2-1; D uncertain. CDR3 size: 14 residues. The V gene's germline CDR1 is LNHDA and CDR2 SQIVND (reference sequence). V dropped 5 bases and J dropped 9 bases, with 17 bases sitting between them. The CDR3, as DNA: TGTGCCAGTAGTGAATGGACGAACACGGGTGAGCAGTTCTTC. This sequence encodes CASSEWTNTGEQFF.